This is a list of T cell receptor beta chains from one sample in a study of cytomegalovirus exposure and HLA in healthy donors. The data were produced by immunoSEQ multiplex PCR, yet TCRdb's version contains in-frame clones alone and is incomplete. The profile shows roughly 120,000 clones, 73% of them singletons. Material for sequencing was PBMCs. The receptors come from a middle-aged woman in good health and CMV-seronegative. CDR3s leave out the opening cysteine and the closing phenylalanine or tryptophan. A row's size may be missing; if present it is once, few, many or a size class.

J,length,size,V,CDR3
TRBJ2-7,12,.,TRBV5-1,ASSELTGVYEQY
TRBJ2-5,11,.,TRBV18,ASSLAKSETQY
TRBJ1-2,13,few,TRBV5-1,ASSQRTGGTDGYT
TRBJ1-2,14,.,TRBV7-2,ASSSTGIGVNYGYT
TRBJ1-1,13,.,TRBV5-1,ASRRYVGSGTEAF
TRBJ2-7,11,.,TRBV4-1,ASSRGLANEQY
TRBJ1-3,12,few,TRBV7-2,ASSLASSGNTIY
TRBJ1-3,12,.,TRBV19,ASRRQGAGNTIY
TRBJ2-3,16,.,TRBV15,ATSRGFELAGDRDTQY
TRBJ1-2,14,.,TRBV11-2,ASSLTPTGLNYGYT
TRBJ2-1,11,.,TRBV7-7,ASSFLLGNEQF
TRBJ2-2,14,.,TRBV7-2,ASSPRTGANTGELF
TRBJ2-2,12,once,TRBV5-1,ASSLGGSAGELF
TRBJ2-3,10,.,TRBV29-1,SVWGGGDTQY
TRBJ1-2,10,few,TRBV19,ASSRDRYGYT
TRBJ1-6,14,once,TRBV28,ASRLAGTGLNSPLH
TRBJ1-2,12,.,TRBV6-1,ASSEDREDYGYT
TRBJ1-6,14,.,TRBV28,ASSLPGDPYNSPLH
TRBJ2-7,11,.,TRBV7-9,ASSSGQTYEQY
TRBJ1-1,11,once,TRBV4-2,ASSQDIGGWAF
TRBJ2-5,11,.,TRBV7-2,ASSPTFGETQY
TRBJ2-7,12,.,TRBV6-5,ASSVGHGPYEQY
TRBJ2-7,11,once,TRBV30,AWTQGRAREQY
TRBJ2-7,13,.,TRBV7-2,ASSLLGGGYSEQY
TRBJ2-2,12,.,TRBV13,ASSISPRTGELF
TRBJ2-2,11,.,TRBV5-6,ASSFSRTGELF
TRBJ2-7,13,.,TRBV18,ASSPRTGGSYEQY
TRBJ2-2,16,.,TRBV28,ASSPGGAALGGTGELF
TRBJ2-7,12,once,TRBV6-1,ASRGTGGFYEQY
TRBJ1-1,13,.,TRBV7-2,ASRYDQGQNTEAF
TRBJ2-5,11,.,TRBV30,AWSGMAGETQY
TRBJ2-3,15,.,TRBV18,ASSPPKAATLGDTQY
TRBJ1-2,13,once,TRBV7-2,ASSRQGAEYYGYT
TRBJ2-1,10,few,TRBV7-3,ASSRPGGVQF
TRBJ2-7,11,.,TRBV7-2,ASSKLREGEQY
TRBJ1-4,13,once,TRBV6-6,ASSPGQGVNEKLF
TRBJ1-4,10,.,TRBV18,ASSTLSEKLF
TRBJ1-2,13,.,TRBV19,ASRAGTGYDYGYT
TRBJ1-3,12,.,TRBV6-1,ASRTGEGGNTIY
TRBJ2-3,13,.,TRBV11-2,ASTVTSGSTDTQY
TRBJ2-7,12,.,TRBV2,ASKPGQGSYEQY
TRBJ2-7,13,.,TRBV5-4,ASTSGGLSSYEQY
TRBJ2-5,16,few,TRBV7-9,ASSLAKELAGGLETQY
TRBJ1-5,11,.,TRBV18,ASSQGTRQPQH
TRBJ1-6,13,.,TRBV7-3,ASSSSSTENSPLH
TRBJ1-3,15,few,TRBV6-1,ASSEVGPLSSGNTIY
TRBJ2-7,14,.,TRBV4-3,ASSQDEYLASGEQY
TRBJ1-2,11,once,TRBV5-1,ASSLTTSGGYT
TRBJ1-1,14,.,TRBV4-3,ASSQEPTGRATEAF
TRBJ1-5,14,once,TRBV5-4,ASSLDAARGNQPQH
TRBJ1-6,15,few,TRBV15,ATSRVRGLNYNSPLH
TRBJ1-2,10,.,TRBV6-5,ASRGVGGGYT